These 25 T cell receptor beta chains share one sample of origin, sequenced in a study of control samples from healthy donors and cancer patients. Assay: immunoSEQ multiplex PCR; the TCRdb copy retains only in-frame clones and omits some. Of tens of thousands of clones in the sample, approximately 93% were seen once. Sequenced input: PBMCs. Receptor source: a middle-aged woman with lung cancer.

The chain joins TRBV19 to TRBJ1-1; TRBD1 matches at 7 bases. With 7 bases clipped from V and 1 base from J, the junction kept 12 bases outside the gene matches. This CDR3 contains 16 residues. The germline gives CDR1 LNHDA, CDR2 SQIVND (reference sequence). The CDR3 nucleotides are TGTGCCAGTACCGATCTCCAGGGGACAGCGAACACTGAAGCTTTCTTT. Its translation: CASTDLQGTANTEAFF.

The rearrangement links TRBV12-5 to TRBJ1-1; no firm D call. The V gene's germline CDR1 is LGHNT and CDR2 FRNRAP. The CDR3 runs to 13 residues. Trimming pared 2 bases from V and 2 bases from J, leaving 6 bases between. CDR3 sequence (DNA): TGTGCTAGTGGTTTGTCGCTAAACACTGAAGCTTTCTTT. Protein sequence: CASGLSLNTEAFF.

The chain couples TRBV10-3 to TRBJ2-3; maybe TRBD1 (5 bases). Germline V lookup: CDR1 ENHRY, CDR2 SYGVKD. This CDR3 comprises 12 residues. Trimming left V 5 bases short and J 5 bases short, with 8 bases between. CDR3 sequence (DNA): TGTGCCATCAGTCCCCAGGGAGATACGCAGTATTTT. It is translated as CAISPQGDTQYF.

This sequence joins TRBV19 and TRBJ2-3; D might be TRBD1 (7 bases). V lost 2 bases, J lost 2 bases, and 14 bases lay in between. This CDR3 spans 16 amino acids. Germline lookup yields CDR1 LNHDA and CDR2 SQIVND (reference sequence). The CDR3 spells CASSIWGDSITDTQYF. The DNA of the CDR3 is TGTGCCAGTAGTATATGGGGGGACAGCATCACAGATACGCAGTATTTT.

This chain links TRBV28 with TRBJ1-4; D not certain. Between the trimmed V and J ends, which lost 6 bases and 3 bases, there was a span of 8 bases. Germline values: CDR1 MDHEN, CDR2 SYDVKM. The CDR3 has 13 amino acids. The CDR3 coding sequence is TGTGCCAGCAGGATTGCCTCTAATGAAAAACTGTTTTTT. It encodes CASRIASNEKLFF.

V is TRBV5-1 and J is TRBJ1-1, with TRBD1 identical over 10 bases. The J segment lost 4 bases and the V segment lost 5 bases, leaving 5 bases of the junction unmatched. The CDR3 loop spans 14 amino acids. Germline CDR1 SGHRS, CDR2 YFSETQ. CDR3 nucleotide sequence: TGCGCCAGCAGTTGGGACAGGGGACTCACTGAAGCTTTCTTT. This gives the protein CASSWDRGLTEAFF.

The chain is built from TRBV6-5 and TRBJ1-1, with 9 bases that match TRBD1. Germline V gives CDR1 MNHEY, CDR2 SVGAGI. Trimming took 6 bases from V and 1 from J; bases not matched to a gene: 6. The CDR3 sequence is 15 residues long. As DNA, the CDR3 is TGTGCCAGCAGCGCCACGGACAGGGGGAACACTGAAGCTTTCTTT. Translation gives CASSATDRGNTEAFF.

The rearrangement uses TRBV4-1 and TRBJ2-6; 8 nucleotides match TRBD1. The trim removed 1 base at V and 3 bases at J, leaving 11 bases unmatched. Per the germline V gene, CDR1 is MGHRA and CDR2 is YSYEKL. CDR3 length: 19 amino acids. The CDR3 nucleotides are TGCGCCAGCAGCCAAGTCCAGGGGGCAAGGTTTAATGGGGCCAACGTCCTGACTTTC. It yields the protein CASSQVQGARFNGANVLTF.

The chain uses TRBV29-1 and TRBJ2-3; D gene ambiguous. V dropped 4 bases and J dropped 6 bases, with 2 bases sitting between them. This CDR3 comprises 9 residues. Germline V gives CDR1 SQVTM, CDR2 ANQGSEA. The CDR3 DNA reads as TGCAGCGTTGGGGATACGCAGTATTTT. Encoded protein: CSVGDTQYF.

CDR3 sequence: CASRLGSRVTTNEKLFF. The CDR3 DNA follows: TGTGCAAGTCGCTTAGGGTCCAGGGTTACAACTAATGAAAAACTGTTTTTT. V and J are TRBV12-2 and TRBJ1-4; the DNA was not used to check the table's D call, TRBD1. TRBV12-2 is assigned pseudogene status. This CDR3 comprises 17 residues.

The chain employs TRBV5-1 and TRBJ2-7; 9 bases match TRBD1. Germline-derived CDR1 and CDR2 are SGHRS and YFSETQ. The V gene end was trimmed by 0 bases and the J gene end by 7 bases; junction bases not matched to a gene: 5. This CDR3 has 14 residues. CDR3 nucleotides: TGCGCCAGCAGCTTGGGACAGGGGGGTACGGAGCAGTACTTC. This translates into CASSLGQGGTEQYF. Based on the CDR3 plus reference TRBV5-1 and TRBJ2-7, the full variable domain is KAGVTQTPRYLIKTRGQQVTLSCSPISGHRSVSWYQQTPGQGLQFLFEYFSETQRNKGNFPGRFSGRQFSNSRSEMNVSTLELGDSALYLCASSLGQGGTEQYFGPGTRLTVT.

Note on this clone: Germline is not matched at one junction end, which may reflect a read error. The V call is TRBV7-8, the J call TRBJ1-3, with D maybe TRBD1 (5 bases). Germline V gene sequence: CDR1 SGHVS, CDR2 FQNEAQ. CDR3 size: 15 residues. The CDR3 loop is CASSRDRTSGDTIYF. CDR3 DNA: TGTGCCAGCAGCCGCGACAGAACCTCTGGAGACACCATATATTTT.

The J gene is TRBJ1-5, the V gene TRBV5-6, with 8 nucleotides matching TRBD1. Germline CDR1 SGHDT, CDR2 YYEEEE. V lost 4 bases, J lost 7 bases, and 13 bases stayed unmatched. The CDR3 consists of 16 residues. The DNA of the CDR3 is TGTGCCAGCAGCAGGGACCGAGGACAGGGAAAACAGCCCCAGCATTTT. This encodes CASSRDRGQGKQPQHF. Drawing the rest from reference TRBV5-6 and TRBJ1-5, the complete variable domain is DAGVTQSPTHLIKTRGQQVTLRCSPKSGHDTVSWYQQALGQGPQFIFQYYEEEERQRGNFPDRFSGHQFPNYSSELNVNALLLGDSALYLCASSRDRGQGKQPQHFGDGTRLSIL.

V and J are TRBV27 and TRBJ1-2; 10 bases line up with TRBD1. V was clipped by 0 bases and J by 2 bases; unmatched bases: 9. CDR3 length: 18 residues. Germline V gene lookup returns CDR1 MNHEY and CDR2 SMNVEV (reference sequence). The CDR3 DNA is TGTGCCAGCAGTTTATCCCAAAGACAGGGGGCGCGGAACTATGGCTACACCTTC. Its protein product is CASSLSQRQGARNYGYTF.

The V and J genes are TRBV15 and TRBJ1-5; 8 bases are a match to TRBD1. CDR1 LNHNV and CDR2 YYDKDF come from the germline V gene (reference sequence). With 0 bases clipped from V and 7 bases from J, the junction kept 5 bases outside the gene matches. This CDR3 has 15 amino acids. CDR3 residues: CATSREQGASQPQHF. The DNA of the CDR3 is TGTGCCACCAGCAGAGAGCAGGGGGCTTCCCAGCCCCAGCATTTT.

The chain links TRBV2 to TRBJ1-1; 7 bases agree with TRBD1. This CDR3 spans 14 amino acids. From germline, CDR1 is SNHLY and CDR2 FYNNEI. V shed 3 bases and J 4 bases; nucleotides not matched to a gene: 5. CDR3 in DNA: TGTGCCAGCAGTGAGGGACAGCGGGTCACTGAAGCTTTCTTT. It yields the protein CASSEGQRVTEAFF.

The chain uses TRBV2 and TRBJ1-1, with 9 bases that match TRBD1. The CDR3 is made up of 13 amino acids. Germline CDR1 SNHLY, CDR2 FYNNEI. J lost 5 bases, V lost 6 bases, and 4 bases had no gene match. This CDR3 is CASRGDRATEAFF. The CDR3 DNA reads TGTGCCAGCAGGGGGGACAGGGCTACTGAAGCTTTCTTT.

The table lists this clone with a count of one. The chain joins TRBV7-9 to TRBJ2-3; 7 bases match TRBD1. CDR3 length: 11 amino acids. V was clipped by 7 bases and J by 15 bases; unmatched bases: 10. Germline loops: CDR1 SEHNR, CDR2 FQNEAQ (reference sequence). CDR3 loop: CASTRDSRAYF. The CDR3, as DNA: TGTGCCAGCACTCGGGACAGTCGAGCCTATTTT.

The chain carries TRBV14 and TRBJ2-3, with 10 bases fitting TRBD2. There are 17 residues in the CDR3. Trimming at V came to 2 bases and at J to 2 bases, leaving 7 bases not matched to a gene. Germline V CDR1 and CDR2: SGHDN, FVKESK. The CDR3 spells CASSQIKRGGDTDTQYF. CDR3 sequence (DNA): TGTGCCAGCAGCCAAATTAAGCGGGGGGGCGACACAGATACGCAGTATTTT.

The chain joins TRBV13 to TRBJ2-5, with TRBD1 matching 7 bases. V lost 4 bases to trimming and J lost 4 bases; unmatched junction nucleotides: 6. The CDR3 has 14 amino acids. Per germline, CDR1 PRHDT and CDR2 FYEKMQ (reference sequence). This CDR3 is CASSSEDRRETQYF. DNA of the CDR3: TGTGCCAGCAGCTCGGAGGACAGGAGAGAGACCCAGTACTTC.

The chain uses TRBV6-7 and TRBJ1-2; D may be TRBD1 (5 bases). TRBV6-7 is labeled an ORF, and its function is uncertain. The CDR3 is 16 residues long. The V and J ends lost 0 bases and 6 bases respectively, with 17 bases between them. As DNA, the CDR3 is TGTGCCAGCAGTTACTCGTCTTATAAGGGGCGTCATGGCTACACCTTC. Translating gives CASSYSSYKGRHGYTF.

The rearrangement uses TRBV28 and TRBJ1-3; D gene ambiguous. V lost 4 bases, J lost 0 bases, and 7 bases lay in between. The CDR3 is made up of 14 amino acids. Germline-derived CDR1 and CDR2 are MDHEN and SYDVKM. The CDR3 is CASSSSFSGNTIYF. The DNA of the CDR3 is TGTGCCAGCAGTTCCTCCTTCTCTGGAAACACCATATATTTT. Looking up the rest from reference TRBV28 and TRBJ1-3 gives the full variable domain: DVKVTQSSRYLVKRTGEKVFLECVQDMDHENMFWYRQDPGLGLRLIYFSYDVKMKEKGDIPEGYSVSREKKERFSLILESASTNQTSMYLCASSSSFSGNTIYFGEGSWLTVV.

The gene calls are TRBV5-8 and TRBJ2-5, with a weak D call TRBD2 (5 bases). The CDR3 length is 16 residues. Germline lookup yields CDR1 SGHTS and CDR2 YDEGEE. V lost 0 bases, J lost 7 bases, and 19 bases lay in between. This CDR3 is CASSLGGGAKSGTQYF. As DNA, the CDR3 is TGTGCCAGCAGCTTGGGTGGAGGAGCCAAGAGTGGGACCCAGTACTTC.

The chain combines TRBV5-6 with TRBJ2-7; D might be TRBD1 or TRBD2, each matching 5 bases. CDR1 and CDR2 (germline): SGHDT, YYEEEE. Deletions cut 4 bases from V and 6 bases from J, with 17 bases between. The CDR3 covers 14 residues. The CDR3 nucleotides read TGTGCCAGCAGCGTAGCCGGGACCTCGGGCGAGCAGTACTTC. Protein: CASSVAGTSGEQYF.

The CDR3 reads CASSPTGLNTEAFF. In DNA, the CDR3 is TGTGCCAGCAGCCCTACGGGCCTGAACACTGAAGCTTTCTTT. The chain recombines TRBV7-9 with TRBJ1-1; D is unresolved. Germline loops: CDR1 SEHNR, CDR2 FQNEAQ (reference sequence). This CDR3 has 14 amino acids. The ends were cut back, 5 bases at V and 0 bases at J, with 10 bases in the middle.